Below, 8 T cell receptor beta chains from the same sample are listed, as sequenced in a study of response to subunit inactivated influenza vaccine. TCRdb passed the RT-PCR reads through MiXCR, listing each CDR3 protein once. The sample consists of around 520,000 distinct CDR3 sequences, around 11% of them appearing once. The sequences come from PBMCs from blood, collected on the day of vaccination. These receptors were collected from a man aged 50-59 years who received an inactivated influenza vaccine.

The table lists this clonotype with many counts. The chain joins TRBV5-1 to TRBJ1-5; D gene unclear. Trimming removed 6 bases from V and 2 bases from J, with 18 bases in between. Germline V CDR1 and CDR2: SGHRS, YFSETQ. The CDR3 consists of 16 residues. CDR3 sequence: CASNDTPGNCNQPQHF. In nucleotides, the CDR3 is TGCGCCAGCAACGACACCCCGGGGAATTGCAATCAGCCCCAGCATTTT.

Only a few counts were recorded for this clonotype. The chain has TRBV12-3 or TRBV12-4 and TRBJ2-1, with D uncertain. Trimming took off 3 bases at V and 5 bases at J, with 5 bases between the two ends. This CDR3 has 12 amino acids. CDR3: CASSFFNNEQFF. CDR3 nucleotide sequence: TGTGCCAGCAGTTTCTTTAACAATGAGCAGTTCTTC.

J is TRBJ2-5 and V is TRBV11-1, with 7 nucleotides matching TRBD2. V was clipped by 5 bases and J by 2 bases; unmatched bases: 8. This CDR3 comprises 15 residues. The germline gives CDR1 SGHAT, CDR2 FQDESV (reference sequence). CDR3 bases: TGTGCCAGCAGCCCGGGGCCTAGCGGTCAAGAGACCCAGTACTTC. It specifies CASSPGPSGQETQYF.

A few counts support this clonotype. DNA for the CDR3: TGTGCCAGCACCACATTTGGGCGGGCTAATGAAAAACTGTTTTTT. It encodes CASTTFGRANEKLFF. The chain joins TRBV12-3 or TRBV12-4 to TRBJ1-4; D is unresolved. The length of the CDR3 is 15 residues. The V and J ends lost 7 bases and 3 bases respectively, with 15 bases between them.

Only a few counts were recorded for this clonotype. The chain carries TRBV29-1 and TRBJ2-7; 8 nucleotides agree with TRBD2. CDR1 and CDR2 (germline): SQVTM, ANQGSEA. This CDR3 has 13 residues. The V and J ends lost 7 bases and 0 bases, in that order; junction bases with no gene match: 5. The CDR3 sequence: CSALSGGSYEQYF. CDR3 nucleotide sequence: TGCAGCGCCCTGAGCGGGGGCTCCTACGAGCAGTACTTC.

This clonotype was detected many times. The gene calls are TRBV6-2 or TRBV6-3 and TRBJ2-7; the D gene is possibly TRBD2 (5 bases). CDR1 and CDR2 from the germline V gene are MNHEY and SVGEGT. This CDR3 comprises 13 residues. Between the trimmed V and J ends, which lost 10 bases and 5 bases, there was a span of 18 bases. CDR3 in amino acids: CAIRDYGGDEQYF. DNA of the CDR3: TGTGCCATCCGAGACTACGGAGGCGACGAGCAGTACTTC.

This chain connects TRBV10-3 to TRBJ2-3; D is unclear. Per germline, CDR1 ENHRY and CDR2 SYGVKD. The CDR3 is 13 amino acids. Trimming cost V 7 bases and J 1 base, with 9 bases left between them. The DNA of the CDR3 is TGTGCCATCATCGACTCACGCACAGATACGCAGTATTTT. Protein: CAIIDSRTDTQYF.

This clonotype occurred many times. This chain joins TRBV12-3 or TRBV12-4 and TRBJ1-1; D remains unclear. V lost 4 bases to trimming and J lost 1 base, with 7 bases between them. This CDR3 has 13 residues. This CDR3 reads CASSSLGNTEAFF. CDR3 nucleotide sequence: TGTGCCAGCAGTTCCTTGGGGAACACTGAAGCTTTCTTT.